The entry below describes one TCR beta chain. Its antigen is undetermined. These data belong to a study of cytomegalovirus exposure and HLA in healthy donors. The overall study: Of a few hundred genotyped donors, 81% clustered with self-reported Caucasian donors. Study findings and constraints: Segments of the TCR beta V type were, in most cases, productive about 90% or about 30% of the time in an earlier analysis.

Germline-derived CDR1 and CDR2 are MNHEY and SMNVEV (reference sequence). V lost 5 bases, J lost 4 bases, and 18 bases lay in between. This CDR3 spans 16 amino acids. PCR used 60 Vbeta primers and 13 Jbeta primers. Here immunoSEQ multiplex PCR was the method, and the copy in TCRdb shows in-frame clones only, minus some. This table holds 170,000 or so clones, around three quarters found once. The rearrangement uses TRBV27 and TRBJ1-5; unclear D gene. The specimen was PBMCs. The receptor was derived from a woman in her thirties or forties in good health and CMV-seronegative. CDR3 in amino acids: CASSPQYVPGNQPQHF. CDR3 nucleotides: TGTGCCAGCAGTCCGCAATATGTACCGGGTAATCAGCCCCAGCATTTT.